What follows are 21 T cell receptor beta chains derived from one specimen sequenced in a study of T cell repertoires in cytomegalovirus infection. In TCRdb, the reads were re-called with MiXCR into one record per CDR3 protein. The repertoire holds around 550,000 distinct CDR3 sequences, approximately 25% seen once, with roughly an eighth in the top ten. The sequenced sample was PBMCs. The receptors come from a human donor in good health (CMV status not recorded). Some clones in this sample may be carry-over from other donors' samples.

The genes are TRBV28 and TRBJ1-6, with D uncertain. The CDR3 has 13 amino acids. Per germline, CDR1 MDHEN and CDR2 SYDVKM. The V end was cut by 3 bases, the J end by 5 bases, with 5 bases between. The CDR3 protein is CASSLPDNSPLHF. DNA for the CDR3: TGTGCCAGCAGTTTGCCAGATAATTCACCCCTCCACTTT.

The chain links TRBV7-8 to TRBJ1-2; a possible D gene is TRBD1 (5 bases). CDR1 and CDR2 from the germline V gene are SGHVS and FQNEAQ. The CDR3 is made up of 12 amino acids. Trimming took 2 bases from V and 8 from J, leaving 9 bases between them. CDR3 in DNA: TGTGCCAGCAGCTTACAGGGCACGGGCTACACCTTC. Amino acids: CASSLQGTGYTF.

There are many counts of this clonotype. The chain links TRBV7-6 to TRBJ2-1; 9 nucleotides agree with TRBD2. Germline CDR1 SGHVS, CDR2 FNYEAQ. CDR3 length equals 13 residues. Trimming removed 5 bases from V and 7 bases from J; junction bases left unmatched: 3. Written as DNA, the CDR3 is TGTGCCAGCAGCCGGAGCGGGGGGAATGAGCAGTTCTTC. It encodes CASSRSGGNEQFF.

The CDR3 DNA is TGTGCCAGCAGTTACGGGTGGGAAAACACTGAAGCTTTCTTT. This encodes CASSYGWENTEAFF. V is TRBV6-2 or TRBV6-3 and J is TRBJ1-1, with no clear D. The CDR3 is made up of 14 amino acids. Germline V gene lookup returns CDR1 MNHEY and CDR2 SVGEGT. Trimming shortened V by 2 bases and J by 2 bases, and 9 bases separated the two germline ends.

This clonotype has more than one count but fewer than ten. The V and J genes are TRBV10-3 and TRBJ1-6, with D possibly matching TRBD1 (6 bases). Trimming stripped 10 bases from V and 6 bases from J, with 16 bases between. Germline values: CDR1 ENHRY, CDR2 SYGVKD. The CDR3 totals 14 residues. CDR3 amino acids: CANRQETVNSPLHF. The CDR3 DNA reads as TGTGCCAACCGACAGGAGACCGTTAATTCACCCCTCCACTTT.

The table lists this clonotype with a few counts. CDR3 sequence reads: CSASPPWETQYF. DNA of the CDR3: TGCAGTGCCAGTCCCCCGTGGGAGACCCAGTACTTC. This chain uses TRBV20-1 with TRBJ2-5; no reliable D call. CDR3 size: 12 residues. Germline CDR1 is DFQATT and CDR2 is SNEGSKA (reference sequence). V was pared by 6 bases and J by 5 bases, with 13 bases between.

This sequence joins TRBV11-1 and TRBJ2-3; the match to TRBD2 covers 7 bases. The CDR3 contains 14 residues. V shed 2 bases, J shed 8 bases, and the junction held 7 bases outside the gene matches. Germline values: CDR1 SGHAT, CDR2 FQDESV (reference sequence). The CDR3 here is CASSLMREGVTQYF. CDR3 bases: TGTGCCAGCAGCTTAATGAGGGAGGGAGTTACGCAGTATTTT. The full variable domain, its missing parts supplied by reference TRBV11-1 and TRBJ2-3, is EAEVAQSPRYKITEKSQAVAFWCDPISGHATLYWYRQILGQGPELLVQFQDESVVDDSQLPKDRFSAERLKGVDSTLKIQPAELGDSAMYLCASSLMREGVTQYFGPGTRLTVL.

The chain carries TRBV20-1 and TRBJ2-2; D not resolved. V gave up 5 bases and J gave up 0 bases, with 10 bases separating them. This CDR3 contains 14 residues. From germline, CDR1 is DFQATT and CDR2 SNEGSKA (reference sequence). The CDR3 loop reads CSARLTSNTGELFF. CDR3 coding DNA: TGCAGTGCTCGTCTCACCTCGAACACCGGGGAGCTGTTTTTT.

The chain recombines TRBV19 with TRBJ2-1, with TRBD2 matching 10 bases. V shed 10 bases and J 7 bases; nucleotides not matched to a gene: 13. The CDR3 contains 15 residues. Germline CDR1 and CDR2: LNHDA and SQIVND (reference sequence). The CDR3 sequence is CAIRRTSGLVNEQFF. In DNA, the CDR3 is TGTGCCATACGAAGGACTAGCGGTCTAGTGAATGAGCAGTTCTTC.

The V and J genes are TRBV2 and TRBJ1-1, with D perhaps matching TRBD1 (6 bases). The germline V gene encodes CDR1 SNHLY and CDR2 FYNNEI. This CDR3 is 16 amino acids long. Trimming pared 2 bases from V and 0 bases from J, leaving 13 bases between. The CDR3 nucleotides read TGTGCCAGCAGTGAACCCCGGGGGCCCGTGAACACTGAAGCTTTCTTT. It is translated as CASSEPRGPVNTEAFF. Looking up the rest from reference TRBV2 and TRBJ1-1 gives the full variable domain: EPEVTQTPSHQVTQMGQEVILRCVPISNHLYFYWYRQILGQKVEFLVSFYNNEISEKSEIFDDQFSVERPDGSNFTLKIRSTKLEDSAMYFCASSEPRGPVNTEAFFGQGTRLTVV.

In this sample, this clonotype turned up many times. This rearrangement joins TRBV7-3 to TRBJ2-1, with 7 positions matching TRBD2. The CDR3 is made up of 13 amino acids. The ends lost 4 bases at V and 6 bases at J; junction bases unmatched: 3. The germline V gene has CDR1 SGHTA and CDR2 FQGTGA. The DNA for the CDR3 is TGTGCCAGCAGCTCACTAGCGTTCAATGAGCAGTTCTTC. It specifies CASSSLAFNEQFF. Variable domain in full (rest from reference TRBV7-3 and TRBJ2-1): GAGVSQTPSNKVTEKGKYVELRCDPISGHTALYWYRQSLGQGPEFLIYFQGTGAADDSGLPNDRFFAVRPEGSVSTLKIQRTERGDSAVYLCASSSLAFNEQFFGPGTRLTVL.

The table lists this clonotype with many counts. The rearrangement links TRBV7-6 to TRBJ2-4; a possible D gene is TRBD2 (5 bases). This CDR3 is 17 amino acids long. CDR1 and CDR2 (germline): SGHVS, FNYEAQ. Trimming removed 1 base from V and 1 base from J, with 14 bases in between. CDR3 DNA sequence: TGTGCCAGCAGCTTAGGATGGGTGAGGGATGCCAAAAACATTCAGTACTTC. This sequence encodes CASSLGWVRDAKNIQYF.

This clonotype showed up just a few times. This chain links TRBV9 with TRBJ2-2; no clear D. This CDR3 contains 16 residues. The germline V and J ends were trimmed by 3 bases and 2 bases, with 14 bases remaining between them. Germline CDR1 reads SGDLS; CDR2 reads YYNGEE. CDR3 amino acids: CASSEGADPNTGELFF. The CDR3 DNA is TGTGCCAGCAGCGAGGGCGCCGACCCAAACACCGGGGAGCTGTTTTTT.

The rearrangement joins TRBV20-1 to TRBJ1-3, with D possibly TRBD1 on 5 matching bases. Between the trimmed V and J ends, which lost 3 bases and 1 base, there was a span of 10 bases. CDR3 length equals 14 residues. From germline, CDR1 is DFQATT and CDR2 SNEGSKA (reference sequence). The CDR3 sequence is CSASPGFSGNTIYF. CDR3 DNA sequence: TGCAGTGCTAGCCCAGGGTTTTCTGGAAACACCATATATTTT.

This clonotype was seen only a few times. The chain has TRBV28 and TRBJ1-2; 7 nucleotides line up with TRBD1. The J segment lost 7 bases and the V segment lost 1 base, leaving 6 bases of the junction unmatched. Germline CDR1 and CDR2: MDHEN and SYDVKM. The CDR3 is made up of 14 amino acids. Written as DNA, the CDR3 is TGTGCCAGCAGTTTATTAAAGGGGGCGATTGGCTACACCTTC. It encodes CASSLLKGAIGYTF.

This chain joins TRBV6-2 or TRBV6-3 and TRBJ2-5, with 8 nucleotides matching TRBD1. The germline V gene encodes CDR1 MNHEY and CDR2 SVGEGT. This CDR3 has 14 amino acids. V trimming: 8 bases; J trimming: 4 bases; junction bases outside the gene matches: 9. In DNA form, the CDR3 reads TGTGCCAGCCGAAAAACGGGGACAGGAGAGACCCAGTACTTC. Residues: CASRKTGTGETQYF.

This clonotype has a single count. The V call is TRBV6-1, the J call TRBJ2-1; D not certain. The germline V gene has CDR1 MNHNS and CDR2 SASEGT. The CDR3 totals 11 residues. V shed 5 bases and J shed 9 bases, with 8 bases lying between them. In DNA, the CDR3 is TGTGCCAGCAGTTGGAAGGGTGAGCAGTTCTTC. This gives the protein CASSWKGEQFF.

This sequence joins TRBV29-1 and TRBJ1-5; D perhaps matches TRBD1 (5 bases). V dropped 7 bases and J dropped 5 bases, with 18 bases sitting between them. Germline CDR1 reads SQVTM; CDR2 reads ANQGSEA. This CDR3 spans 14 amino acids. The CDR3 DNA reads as TGCAGCGCCACAATGGGGGTGTCGGATCAGCCCCAGCATTTT. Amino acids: CSATMGVSDQPQHF. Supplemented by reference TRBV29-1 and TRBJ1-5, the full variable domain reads SAVISQKPSRDICQRGTSLTIQCQVDSQVTMMFWYRQQPGQSLTLIATANQGSEATYESGFVIDKFPISRPNLTFSTLTVSNMSPEDSSIYLCSATMGVSDQPQHFGDGTRLSIL.

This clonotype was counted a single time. The CDR3 loop is CASSQKTASYEQYF. The CDR3 nucleotides are TGTGCCAGCAGTCAAAAGACCGCATCCTACGAGCAGTACTTC. The V and J genes are TRBV25-1 and TRBJ2-7; no clear D. Germline V gene lookup returns CDR1 MGHDK and CDR2 SYGVNS. V lost 5 bases, J lost 1 base, and 12 bases lay in between. The CDR3 consists of 14 residues.

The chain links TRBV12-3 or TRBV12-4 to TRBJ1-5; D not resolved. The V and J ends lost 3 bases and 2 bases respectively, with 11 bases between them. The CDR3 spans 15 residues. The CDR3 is CASSLWRLGNQPQHF. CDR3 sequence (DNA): TGTGCCAGCAGTTTGTGGAGATTAGGCAATCAGCCCCAGCATTTT.

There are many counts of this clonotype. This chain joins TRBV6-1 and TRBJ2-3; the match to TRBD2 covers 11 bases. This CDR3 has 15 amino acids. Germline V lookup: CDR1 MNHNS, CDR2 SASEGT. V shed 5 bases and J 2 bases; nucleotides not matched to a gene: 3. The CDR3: CASSLAGGFTDTQYF. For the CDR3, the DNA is TGTGCCAGCAGTTTAGCGGGAGGGTTCACAGATACGCAGTATTTT.